One sample yielded the 19 T cell receptor beta chains listed below, sequenced in a study of CD8+ T cells in alopecia areata. The treatment was: oral pan-JAK inhibitor, 5-10 mg twice daily. Reverse transcribed after extraction, RNA yielded cDNA as the sequencing template. Repertoires were generated with immunoSEQ multiplex PCR, while TCRdb's copy carries only in-frame clones and drops some. This table holds roughly 280,000 clones, around 64% found once. The sample was CD4+ T cells sorted from blood, taken around week 54, from a patient treated with tofacitinib. The receptors originated from a human donor with alopecia areata.

The rearrangement links TRBV7-2 to TRBJ2-7; unclear D gene. This CDR3 contains 12 residues. Trimming shortened V by 3 bases and J by 4 bases, and 7 bases separated the two germline ends. Germline V gene lookup returns CDR1 SGHTA and CDR2 FQGNSA. CDR3 sequence (DNA): TGTGCCAGCAGCTTTTCTAGGTACGAGCAGTACTTC. It yields the protein CASSFSRYEQYF.

The gene calls are TRBV5-4 and TRBJ1-5; D gene ambiguous. V was pared by 0 bases and J by 7 bases, with 11 bases between. Looked up from germline, CDR1 is SGHNT and CDR2 is YYREEE (reference sequence). The CDR3 runs to 14 residues. Written as DNA, the CDR3 is TGTGCCAGCAGCTTGGGGAGGGATGGGCAGCCCCAGCATTTT. This translates into CASSLGRDGQPQHF.

V gene TRBV2 combines with J gene TRBJ2-1, with TRBD2 as a possible D gene (6 bases). V lost 6 bases, J lost 0 bases, and 12 bases lay in between. Germline V lookup: CDR1 SNHLY, CDR2 FYNNEI. This CDR3 comprises 15 residues. In DNA, the CDR3 is TGTGCCAGCAGGGCGACTAGTGGCTCCTACAATGAGCAGTTCTTC. Translated, it gives CASRATSGSYNEQFF.

V gene TRBV2 combines with J gene TRBJ2-3; perhaps D is TRBD1 or TRBD2 (5 bases each). V lost 6 bases to trimming and J lost 2 bases, with 12 bases between them. Germline V CDR1 and CDR2: SNHLY, FYNNEI. The CDR3 covers 14 residues. CDR3 DNA sequence: TGTGCCAGCAGGGGGGAAGTTTACACAGATACGCAGTATTTT. Amino acid sequence: CASRGEVYTDTQYF.

This clone turned up a few times. J is TRBJ2-1 and V is TRBV29-1; no firm D call. Germline-derived CDR1 and CDR2 are SQVTM and ANQGSEA. This CDR3 spans 11 amino acids. V was cut by 3 bases and J by 9 bases, with 9 bases left in between. Here the CDR3 DNA reads TGCAGCGTTGAGGCAGGCGGTGAGCAGTTCTTC. It codes for CSVEAGGEQFF.

The chain is built from TRBV30 and TRBJ1-2; no firm D call. This CDR3 contains 12 residues. Per the germline V gene, CDR1 is GTSNPN and CDR2 is SVGIG (reference sequence). V lost 2 bases and J 0 bases, leaving 4 bases between the germline ends. The CDR3 DNA is TGTGCCTGGAGTACCCCTAACTATGGCTACACCTTC. Amino acids: CAWSTPNYGYTF.

This clone was recorded a few times. V usage is TRBV29-1 and J usage is TRBJ2-7; the D gene is possibly TRBD2 (6 bases). This CDR3 has 14 amino acids. V lost 7 bases and J 6 bases, leaving 22 bases between the germline ends. In germline, CDR1 is SQVTM, CDR2 ANQGSEA. CDR3 protein: CSAIPPGLLSEQYF. As DNA, the CDR3 is TGCAGCGCCATACCGCCGGGACTTTTGAGCGAGCAGTACTTC.

This sequence joins TRBV12-5 and TRBJ2-7; possibly TRBD1 for D (5 bases). Germline CDR1 LGHNT, CDR2 FRNRAP. This CDR3 contains 13 residues. Trimming pared 2 bases from V and 9 bases from J, leaving 14 bases between. CDR3 DNA: TGTGCTAGTGGTTTGAAACCGACAGAACCGCAGTACTTC. Translated, it gives CASGLKPTEPQYF.

The chain uses TRBV29-1 and TRBJ2-3, with 10 nucleotides matching TRBD2. Germline lookup yields CDR1 SQVTM and CDR2 ANQGSEA. The CDR3 consists of 14 residues. V trimming: 5 bases; J trimming: 0 bases; junction bases outside the gene matches: 2. CDR3 loop: CSVILAGSTDTQYF. The CDR3 bases are TGCAGCGTTATACTAGCGGGGAGCACAGATACGCAGTATTTT.

V usage is TRBV29-1 and J usage is TRBJ1-2; 7 bases agree with TRBD1. The CDR3 loop spans 13 amino acids. V gave up 4 bases and J gave up 0 bases; unmatched junction bases: 2. In germline, CDR1 is SQVTM, CDR2 ANQGSEA. CDR3 nucleotide sequence: TGCAGCGTTGTGGGACAGCCTAACTATGGCTACACCTTC. It yields the protein CSVVGQPNYGYTF. The full variable domain, in which reference TRBV29-1 and TRBJ1-2 provide the parts outside the CDR3, is SAVISQKPSRDICQRGTSLTIQCQVDSQVTMMFWYRQQPGQSLTLIATANQGSEATYESGFVIDKFPISRPNLTFSTLTVSNMSPEDSSIYLCSVVGQPNYGYTFGSGTRLTVV.

The rearrangement links TRBV7-9 to TRBJ1-1; maybe TRBD1 (5 bases). CDR3 length: 13 residues. Germline values: CDR1 SEHNR, CDR2 FQNEAQ (reference sequence). Deletions cut 5 bases from V and 5 bases from J, with 12 bases between. CDR3 DNA: TGTGCCAGCAGCGTGCAGGGAGGGACTGAAGCTTTCTTT. Amino acids: CASSVQGGTEAFF.

The sample holds a few counts of this clone. This chain joins TRBV29-1 and TRBJ2-3; TRBD2 matches 9 bases. In germline, CDR1 is SQVTM, CDR2 ANQGSEA. CDR3 length: 16 amino acids. Trimming at V came to 6 bases and at J to 6 bases, leaving 16 bases not matched to a gene. The CDR3 DNA is TGCAGCGTGGCCCATGGACTAGCGCGGAGCGGGGATACGCAGTATTTT. As protein: CSVAHGLARSGDTQYF.

About this clone itself: Other DNA sequences within the sample encode an identical CDR3. The chain joins TRBV2 to TRBJ2-2; 10 bases match TRBD1. The V segment lost 6 bases and the J segment 2 bases; nucleotides outside the gene matches: 3. The CDR3 totals 15 residues. Germline V lookup: CDR1 SNHLY, CDR2 FYNNEI. The CDR3 reads CASRRDRGNTGELFF. The CDR3 nucleotides read TGTGCCAGCAGGCGGGACAGGGGAAACACCGGGGAGCTGTTTTTT.

V and J are TRBV29-1 and TRBJ2-1, with D hard to call. This CDR3 contains 13 residues. Trimming cost V 7 bases and J 0 bases, with 10 bases left between them. Germline V lookup: CDR1 SQVTM, CDR2 ANQGSEA. In DNA, the CDR3 is TGCAGCGCGATAGAAAGCTCCTACAATGAGCAGTTCTTC. It yields the protein CSAIESSYNEQFF.

This clone was detected once. The chain carries TRBV5-1 and TRBJ1-2, with D hard to call. V was trimmed by 4 bases and J by 7 bases, leaving 17 bases between them. This CDR3 region has 14 residues. CDR1 is SGHRS and CDR2 is YFSETQ in the germline V gene. CDR3 residues: CASSPNEGVSGYTF. The CDR3, as DNA: TGCGCCAGCAGCCCAAACGAGGGCGTGAGTGGCTACACCTTC.

The rearrangement joins TRBV6-5 to TRBJ2-7; 11 positions match TRBD2. The CDR3 totals 14 residues. Germline assignment: CDR1 MNHEY and CDR2 SVGAGI. The J segment lost 3 bases and the V segment lost 4 bases, leaving 2 bases of the junction unmatched. CDR3 sequence: CASSSTSGGYEQYF. The CDR3 DNA sequence: TGTGCCAGCAGTTCAACTAGCGGGGGCTACGAGCAGTACTTC.

Note on this clone: Other DNA variants within this sample encode the same CDR3. The chain combines TRBV30 with TRBJ2-2; D is perhaps TRBD1 (6 bases). This CDR3 comprises 15 residues. Germline-derived CDR1 and CDR2 are GTSNPN and SVGIG (reference sequence). Trimming took 3 bases from V and 0 from J, leaving 11 bases between them. CDR3 protein: CAWSTGTTNTGELFF. CDR3 coding DNA: TGTGCCTGGAGCACCGGGACAACGAACACCGGGGAGCTGTTTTTT.

The genes are TRBV9 and TRBJ1-2, with a possible D match to TRBD1 (6 bases). In germline, CDR1 is SGDLS, CDR2 YYNGEE. The CDR3 is 12 amino acids. Trimming removed 5 bases from V and 4 bases from J, with 9 bases in between. CDR3: CASRQGFYGYTF. The CDR3 DNA follows: TGTGCCAGCAGACAGGGCTTCTATGGCTACACCTTC. The full variable domain, rest sourced from reference TRBV9 and TRBJ1-2, is DSGVTQTPKHLITATGQRVTLRCSPRSGDLSVYWYQQSLDQGLQFLIQYYNGEERAKGNILERFSAQQFPDLHSELNLSSLELGDSALYFCASRQGFYGYTFGSGTRLTVV.

The genes are TRBV7-8 and TRBJ2-3; 12 bases are a match to TRBD2. CDR1 is SGHVS and CDR2 is FQNEAQ in the germline V gene. CDR3 length equals 17 residues. V trimming: 4 bases; J trimming: 1 base; junction bases outside the gene matches: 6. The CDR3 sequence is CASSSSLAGGGTDTQYF. CDR3 in DNA: TGTGCCAGCAGCTCATCACTAGCGGGGGGCGGCACAGATACGCAGTATTTT. The complete variable domain, with remaining parts taken from reference TRBV7-8 and TRBJ2-3, reads GAGVSQSPRYKVAKRGQDVALRCDPISGHVSLFWYQQALGQGPEFLTYFQNEAQLDKSGLPSDRFFAERPEGSVSTLKIQRTQQEDSAVYLCASSSSLAGGGTDTQYFGPGTRLTVL.